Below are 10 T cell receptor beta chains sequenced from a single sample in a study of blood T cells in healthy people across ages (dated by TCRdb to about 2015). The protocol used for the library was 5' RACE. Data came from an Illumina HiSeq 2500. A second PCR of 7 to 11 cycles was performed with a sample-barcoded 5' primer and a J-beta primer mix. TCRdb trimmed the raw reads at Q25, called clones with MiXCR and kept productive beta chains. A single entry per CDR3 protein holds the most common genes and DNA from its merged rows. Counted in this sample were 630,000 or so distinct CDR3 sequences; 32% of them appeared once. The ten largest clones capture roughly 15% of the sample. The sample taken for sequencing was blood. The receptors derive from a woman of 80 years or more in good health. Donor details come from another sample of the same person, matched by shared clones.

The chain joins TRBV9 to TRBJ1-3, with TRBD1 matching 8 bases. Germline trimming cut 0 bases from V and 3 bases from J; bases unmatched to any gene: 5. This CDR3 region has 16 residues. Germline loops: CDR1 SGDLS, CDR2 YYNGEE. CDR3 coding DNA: TGTGCCAGCAGCGTAGAGCAGGGGGCAAATGGAAACACCATATATTTT. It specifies CASSVEQGANGNTIYF.

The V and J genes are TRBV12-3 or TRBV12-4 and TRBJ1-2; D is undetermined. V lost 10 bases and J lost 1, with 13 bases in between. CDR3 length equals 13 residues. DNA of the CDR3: TGTGCCACCTCAGAGGCGGGTAACTATGGCTACACCTTC. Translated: CATSEAGNYGYTF.

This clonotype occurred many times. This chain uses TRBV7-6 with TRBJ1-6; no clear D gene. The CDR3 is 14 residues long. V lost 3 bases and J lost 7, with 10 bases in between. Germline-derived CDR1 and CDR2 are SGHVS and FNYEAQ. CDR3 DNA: TGTGCCAGCAGCTTCGCGCAGGAGAATTCACCCCTCCACTTT. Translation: CASSFAQENSPLHF.

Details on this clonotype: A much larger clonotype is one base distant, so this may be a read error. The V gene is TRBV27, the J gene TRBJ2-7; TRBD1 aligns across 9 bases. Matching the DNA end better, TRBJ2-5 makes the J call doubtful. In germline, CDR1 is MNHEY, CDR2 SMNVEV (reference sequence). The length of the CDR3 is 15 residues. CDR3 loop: CASSLDRGMTETQYF. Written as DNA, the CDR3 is TGTGCCAGCAGTTTAGACAGGGGGATGACAGAGACCCAGTACTTC.

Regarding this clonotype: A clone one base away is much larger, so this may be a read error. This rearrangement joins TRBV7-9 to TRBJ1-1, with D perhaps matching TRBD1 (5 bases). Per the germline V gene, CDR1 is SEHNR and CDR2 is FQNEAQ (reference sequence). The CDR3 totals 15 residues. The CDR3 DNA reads TGTGCCAGCAGCCTGGACAAGGGACTGGGCACTGAAACTTTCTTT. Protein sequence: CASSLDKGLGTETFF.

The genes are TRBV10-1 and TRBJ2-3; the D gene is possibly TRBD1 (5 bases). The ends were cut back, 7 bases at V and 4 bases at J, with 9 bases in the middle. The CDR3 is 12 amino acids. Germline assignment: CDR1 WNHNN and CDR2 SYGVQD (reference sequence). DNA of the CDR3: TGCGCCAGCACCCAAGGGGCAGATACGCAGTATTTT. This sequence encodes CASTQGADTQYF.

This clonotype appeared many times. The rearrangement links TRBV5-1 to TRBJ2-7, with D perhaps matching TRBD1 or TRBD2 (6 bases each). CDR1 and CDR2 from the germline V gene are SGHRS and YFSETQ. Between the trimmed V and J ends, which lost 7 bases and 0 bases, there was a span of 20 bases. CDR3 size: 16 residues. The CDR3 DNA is TGCGCCAGCTTCACCTCCCCGGGGGCCTCCTCCTACGAGCAGTACTTC. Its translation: CASFTSPGASSYEQYF.

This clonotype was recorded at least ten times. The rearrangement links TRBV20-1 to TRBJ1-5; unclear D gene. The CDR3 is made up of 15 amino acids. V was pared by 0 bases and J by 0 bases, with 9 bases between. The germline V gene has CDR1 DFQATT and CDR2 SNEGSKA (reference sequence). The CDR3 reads CSAREVGNSNQPQHF. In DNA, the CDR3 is TGCAGTGCTAGAGAAGTAGGGAATAGCAATCAGCCCCAGCATTTT.

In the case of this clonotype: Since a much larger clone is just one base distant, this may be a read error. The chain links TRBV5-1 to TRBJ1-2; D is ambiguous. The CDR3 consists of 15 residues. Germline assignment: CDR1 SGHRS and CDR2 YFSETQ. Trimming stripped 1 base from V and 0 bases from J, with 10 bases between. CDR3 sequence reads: CASSLRPVTNYGYTF. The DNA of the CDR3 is TGCGCCAGCAGCTTGAGGCCAGTTACTAACTATGGCTACACCTTC. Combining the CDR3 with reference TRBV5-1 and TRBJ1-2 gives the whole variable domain KAGVTQTPRYLIKTRGQQVTLSCSPISGHRSVSWYQQTPGQGLQFLFEYFSETQRNKGNFPGRFSGRQFSNSRSEMNVSTLELGDSALYLCASSLRPVTNYGYTFGSGTRLTVV.

This chain's CDR3 is CAWSVSAGLGEKLFF. The DNA of the CDR3 is TGTGCCTGGAGTGTCTCGGCCGGCCTCGGTGAAAAACTGTTTTTT. The gene calls are TRBV30 and TRBJ1-4; D remains unclear. This CDR3 has 15 amino acids. Looked up from germline, CDR1 is GTSNPN and CDR2 is SVGIG (reference sequence). The V end lost 0 bases, the J end lost 7 bases, and 15 bases lay between the germline ends.